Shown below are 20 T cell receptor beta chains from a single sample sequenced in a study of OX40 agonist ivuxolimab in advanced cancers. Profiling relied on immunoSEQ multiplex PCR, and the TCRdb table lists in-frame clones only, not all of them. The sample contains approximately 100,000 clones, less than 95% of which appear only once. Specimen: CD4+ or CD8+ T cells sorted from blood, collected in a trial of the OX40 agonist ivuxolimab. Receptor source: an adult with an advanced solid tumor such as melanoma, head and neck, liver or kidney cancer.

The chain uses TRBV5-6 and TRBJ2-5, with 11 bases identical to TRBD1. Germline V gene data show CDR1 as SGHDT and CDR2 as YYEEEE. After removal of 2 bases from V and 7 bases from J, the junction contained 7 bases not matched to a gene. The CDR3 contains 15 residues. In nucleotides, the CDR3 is TGTGCCAGCAGCTTCCGGACAGGGGGCGCCGGGACCCAGTACTTC. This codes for CASSFRTGGAGTQYF.

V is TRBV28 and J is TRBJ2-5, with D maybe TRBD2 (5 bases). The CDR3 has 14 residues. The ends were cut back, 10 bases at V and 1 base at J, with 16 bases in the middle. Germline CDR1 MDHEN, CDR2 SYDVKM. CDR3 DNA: TGTGCCATCCGTTCGGCGAGGGTCCAAGAGACCCAGTACTTC. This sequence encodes CAIRSARVQETQYF.

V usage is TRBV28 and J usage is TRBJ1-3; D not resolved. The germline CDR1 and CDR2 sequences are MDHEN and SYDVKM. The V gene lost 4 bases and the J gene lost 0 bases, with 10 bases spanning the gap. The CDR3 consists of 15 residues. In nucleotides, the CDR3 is TGTGCCAGCAGTTCGAGCGCGATCTCTGGAAACACCATATATTTT. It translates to CASSSSAISGNTIYF.

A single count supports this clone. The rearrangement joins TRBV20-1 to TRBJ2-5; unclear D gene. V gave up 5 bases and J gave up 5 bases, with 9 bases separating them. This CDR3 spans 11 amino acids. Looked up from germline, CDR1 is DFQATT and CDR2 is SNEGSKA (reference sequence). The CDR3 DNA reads TGCAGTGCTCTAGAAGCGGAGACCCAGTACTTC. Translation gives CSALEAETQYF.

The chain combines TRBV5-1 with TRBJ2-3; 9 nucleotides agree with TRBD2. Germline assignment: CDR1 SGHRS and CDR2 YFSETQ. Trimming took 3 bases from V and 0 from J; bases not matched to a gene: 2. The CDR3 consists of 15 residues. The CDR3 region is CASSWTSASTDTQYF. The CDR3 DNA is TGCGCCAGCAGCTGGACTAGCGCTAGCACAGATACGCAGTATTTT.

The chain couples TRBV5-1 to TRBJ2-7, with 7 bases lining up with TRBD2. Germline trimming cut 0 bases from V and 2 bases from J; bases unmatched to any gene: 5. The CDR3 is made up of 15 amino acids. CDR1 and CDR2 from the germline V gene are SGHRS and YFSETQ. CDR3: CASSLVSGPTYEQYF. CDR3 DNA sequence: TGCGCCAGCAGCTTGGTTAGCGGGCCAACCTACGAGCAGTACTTC.

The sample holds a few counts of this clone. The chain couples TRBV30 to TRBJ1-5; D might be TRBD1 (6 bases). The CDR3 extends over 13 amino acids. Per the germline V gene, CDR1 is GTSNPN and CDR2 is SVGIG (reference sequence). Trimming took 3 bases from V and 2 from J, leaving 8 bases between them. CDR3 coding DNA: TGTGCCTGGAGGAAGGGGGGCAATCAGCCCCAGCATTTT. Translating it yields CAWRKGGNQPQHF.

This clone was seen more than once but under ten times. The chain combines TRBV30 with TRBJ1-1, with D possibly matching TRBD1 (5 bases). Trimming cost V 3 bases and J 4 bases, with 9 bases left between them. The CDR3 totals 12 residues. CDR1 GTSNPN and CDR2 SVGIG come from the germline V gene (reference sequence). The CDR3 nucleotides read TGTGCCTGGAGAAGGGGTAGCACTGAAGCTTTCTTT. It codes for CAWRRGSTEAFF.

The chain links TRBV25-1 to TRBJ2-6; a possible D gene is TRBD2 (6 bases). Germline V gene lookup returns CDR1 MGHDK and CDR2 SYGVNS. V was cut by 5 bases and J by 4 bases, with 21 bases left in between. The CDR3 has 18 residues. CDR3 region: CASSPRRRGGGGANVLTF. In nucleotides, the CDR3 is TGTGCCAGCAGTCCCCGACGGAGGGGAGGAGGCGGGGCCAACGTCCTGACTTTC.

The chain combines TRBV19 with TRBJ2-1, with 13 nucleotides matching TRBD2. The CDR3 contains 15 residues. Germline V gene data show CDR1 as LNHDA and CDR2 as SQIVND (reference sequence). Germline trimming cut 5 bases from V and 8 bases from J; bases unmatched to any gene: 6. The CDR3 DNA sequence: TGTGCCAGTAGTCAAGGACTAGCGGGAGTAGATGAGCAGTTCTTC. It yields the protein CASSQGLAGVDEQFF.

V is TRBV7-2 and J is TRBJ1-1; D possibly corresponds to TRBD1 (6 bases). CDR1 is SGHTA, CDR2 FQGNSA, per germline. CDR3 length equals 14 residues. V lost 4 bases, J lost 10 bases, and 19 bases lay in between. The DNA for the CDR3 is TGTGCCAGCAGCTGGCCTGGGAGGGGGATCGGAGCTTTCTTT. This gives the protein CASSWPGRGIGAFF. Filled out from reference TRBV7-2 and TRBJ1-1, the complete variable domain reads GAGVSQSPSNKVTEKGKDVELRCDPISGHTALYWYRQSLGQGLEFLIYFQGNSAPDKSGLPSDRFSAERTGGSVSTLTIQRTQQEDSAVYLCASSWPGRGIGAFFGQGTRLTVV.

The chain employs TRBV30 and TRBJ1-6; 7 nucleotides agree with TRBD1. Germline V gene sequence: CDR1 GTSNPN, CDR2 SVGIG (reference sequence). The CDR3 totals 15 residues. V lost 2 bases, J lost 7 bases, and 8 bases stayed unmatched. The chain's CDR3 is CAWSRNWGQNSPLHF. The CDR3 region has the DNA TGTGCCTGGAGTCGTAACTGGGGACAGAATTCACCCCTCCACTTT.

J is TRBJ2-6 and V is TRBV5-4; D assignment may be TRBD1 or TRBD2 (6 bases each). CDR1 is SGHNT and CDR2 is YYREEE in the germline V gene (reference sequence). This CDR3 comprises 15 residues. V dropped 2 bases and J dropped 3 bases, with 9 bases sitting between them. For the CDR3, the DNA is TGTGCCAGCAGCTTTGGGGGGCGTGGGGCCAACGTCCTGACTTTC. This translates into CASSFGGRGANVLTF.

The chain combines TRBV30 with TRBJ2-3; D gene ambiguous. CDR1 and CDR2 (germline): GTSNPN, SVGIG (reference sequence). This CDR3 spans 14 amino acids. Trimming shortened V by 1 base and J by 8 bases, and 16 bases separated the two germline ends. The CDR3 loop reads CAWSEASNSGTQYF. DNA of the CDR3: TGTGCCTGGAGTGAGGCGAGTAATAGTGGTACGCAGTATTTT.

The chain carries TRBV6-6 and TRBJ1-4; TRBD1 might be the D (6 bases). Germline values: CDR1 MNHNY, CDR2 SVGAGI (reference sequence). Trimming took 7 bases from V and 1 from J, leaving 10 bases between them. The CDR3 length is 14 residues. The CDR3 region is CASNSGQTNEKLFF. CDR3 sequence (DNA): TGTGCCAGCAATTCGGGACAAACTAATGAAAAACTGTTTTTT.

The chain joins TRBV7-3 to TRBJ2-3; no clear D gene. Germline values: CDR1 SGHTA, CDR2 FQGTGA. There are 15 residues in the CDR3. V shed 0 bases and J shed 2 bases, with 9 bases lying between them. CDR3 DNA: TGTGCCAGCAGCTTAACGGCGGTATCCACAGATACGCAGTATTTT. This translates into CASSLTAVSTDTQYF. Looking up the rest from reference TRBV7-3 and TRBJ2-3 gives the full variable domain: GAGVSQTPSNKVTEKGKYVELRCDPISGHTALYWYRQSLGQGPEFLIYFQGTGAADDSGLPNDRFFAVRPEGSVSTLKIQRTERGDSAVYLCASSLTAVSTDTQYFGPGTRLTVL.

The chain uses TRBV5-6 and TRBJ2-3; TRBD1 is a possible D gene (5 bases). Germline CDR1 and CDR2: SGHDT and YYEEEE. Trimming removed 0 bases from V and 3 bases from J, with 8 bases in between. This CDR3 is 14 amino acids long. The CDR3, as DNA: TGTGCCAGCAGCTTGGTGCAGGGAACAGATACGCAGTATTTT. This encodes CASSLVQGTDTQYF.

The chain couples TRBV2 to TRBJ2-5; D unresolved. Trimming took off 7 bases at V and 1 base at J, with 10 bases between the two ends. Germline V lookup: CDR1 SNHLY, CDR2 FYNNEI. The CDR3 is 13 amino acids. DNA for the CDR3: TGTGCCAGCACTTGGTCGCCCCAAGAGACCCAGTACTTC. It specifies CASTWSPQETQYF.

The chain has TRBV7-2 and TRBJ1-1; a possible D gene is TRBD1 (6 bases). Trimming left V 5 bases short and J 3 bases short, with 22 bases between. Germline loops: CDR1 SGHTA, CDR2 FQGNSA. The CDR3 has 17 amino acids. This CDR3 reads CASSRDIGQRYYTEAFF. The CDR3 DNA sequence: TGTGCCAGCAGCAGAGATATAGGACAGCGATATTACACTGAAGCTTTCTTT.

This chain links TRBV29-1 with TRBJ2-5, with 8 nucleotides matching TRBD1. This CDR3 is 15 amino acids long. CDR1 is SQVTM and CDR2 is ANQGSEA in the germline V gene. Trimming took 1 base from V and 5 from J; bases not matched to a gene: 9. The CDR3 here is CSVEAPAGGRETQYF. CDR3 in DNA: TGCAGCGTTGAAGCCCCGGCAGGGGGCCGGGAGACCCAGTACTTC.